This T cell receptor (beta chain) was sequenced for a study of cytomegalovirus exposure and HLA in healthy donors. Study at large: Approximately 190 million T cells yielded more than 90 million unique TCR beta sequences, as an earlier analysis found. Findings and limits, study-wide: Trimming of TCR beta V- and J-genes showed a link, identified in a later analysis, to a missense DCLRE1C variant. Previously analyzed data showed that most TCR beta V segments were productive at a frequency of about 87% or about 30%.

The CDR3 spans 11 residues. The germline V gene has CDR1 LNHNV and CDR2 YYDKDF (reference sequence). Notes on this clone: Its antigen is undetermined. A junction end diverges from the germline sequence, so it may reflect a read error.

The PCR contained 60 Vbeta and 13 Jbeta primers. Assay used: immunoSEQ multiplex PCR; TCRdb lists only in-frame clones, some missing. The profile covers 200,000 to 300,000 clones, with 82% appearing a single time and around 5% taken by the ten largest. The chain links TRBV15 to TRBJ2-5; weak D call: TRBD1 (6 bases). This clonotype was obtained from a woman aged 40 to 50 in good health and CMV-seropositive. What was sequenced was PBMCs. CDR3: CATSRGTNRDF. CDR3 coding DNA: TGTGCCACCAGCAGAGGGACAAACAGGGACTTC.